Shown below are 14 T cell receptor beta chains from a single sample sequenced in a study of Graves' ophthalmopathy and Graves' hyperthyroidism. Amplification targeted the TCR beta CDR3 regions, with RNA transcripts as the source material. The workflow started with a first-round RT-PCR run with HTBI primers and then moved on to a second-round multiplex PCR. TCRdb reprocessed the multiplex PCR reads via MiXCR and lists one record per CDR3 protein. The sample lists 200,000 to 250,000 distinct CDR3 sequences, roughly 50% occurring once. Sequencing was performed on peripheral blood. These receptors all stem from an adult man with Graves' ophthalmopathy.

There are a few counts of this clonotype. V is TRBV19 and J is TRBJ1-2, with 7 nucleotides matching TRBD1. This CDR3 contains 14 residues. V shed 7 bases and J 2 bases; nucleotides not matched to a gene: 7. Germline CDR1 is LNHDA and CDR2 is SQIVND (reference sequence). CDR3 nucleotides: TGTGCCAGTAAACTAGGGGGCTACAACTATGGCTACACCTTC. Protein: CASKLGGYNYGYTF.

The gene calls are TRBV10-3 and TRBJ1-2; no reliable D call. Per the germline V gene, CDR1 is ENHRY and CDR2 is SYGVKD. The CDR3 runs 16 residues. Trimming removed 10 bases at V and 2 bases at J, with 23 bases between. This CDR3 is CASTLRVEGENYGYTF. In nucleotides, the CDR3 is TGTGCCAGCACCCTAAGGGTCGAAGGAGAAAACTATGGCTACACCTTC.

This chain uses TRBV5-1 with TRBJ2-2; TRBD1 matches at 7 bases. The CDR3 is 14 residues long. The ends lost 7 bases at V and 2 bases at J; junction bases unmatched: 5. In germline, CDR1 is SGHRS, CDR2 YFSETQ. CDR3 DNA sequence: TGCGCCAGCTTCGACAGGGTCAACACCGGGGAGCTGTTTTTT. Its translation is CASFDRVNTGELFF.

V gene TRBV7-2 combines with J gene TRBJ2-5; perhaps TRBD1 as D (6 bases). Germline loops: CDR1 SGHTA, CDR2 FQGNSA. V was cut by 4 bases and J by 1 base, with 13 bases left in between. The CDR3 totals 15 residues. CDR3 DNA: TGTGCCAGCAGCTCATTCAGGGGAAGCCAAGAGACCCAGTACTTC. This translates into CASSSFRGSQETQYF.

This chain joins TRBV7-2 and TRBJ1-6; D gene ambiguous. The CDR3 consists of 17 residues. The V end lost 2 bases, the J end lost 0 bases, and 11 bases lay between the germline ends. Germline V lookup: CDR1 SGHTA, CDR2 FQGNSA. The CDR3 DNA is TGTGCCAGCAGCTTACTCAGCTTCAGCTCCTATAATTCACCCCTCCACTTT. This codes for CASSLLSFSSYNSPLHF.

This clonotype was seen a handful of times. The CDR3 is CASSREGVGTEAFF. For the CDR3, the DNA is TGTGCCAGCAGCCGGGAGGGGGTGGGCACTGAAGCTTTCTTT. The chain combines TRBV12-3 or TRBV12-4 with TRBJ1-1, with D possibly matching TRBD1 (6 bases). The ends were cut back, 6 bases at V and 4 bases at J, with 15 bases in the middle. The CDR3 runs to 14 residues.

This clonotype appeared once. The chain joins TRBV2 to TRBJ1-6, with D possibly being TRBD1 (5 bases). V was pared by 7 bases and J by 7 bases, with 17 bases between. Germline CDR1 SNHLY, CDR2 FYNNEI. The length of the CDR3 is 15 residues. CDR3: CASTHWVGENSPLHF. In nucleotides, the CDR3 is TGTGCCAGCACCCACTGGGTAGGGGAGAATTCACCCCTCCACTTT.

This clonotype was counted only a few times. This chain connects TRBV7-9 to TRBJ1-4; D is uncertain. The V gene's germline CDR1 is SEHNR and CDR2 FQNEAQ (reference sequence). This CDR3 comprises 16 residues. Trimming pared 6 bases from V and 4 bases from J, leaving 18 bases between. The CDR3 DNA reads TGTGCCAGCAGTTCTTCCCTAGCTACGCGTAATGAAAAACTGTTTTTT. Encoded protein: CASSSSLATRNEKLFF.

This clonotype came up a few times. The chain has TRBV20-1 and TRBJ1-5; D perhaps matches TRBD1 (5 bases). The CDR3 consists of 12 residues. Between the trimmed V and J ends, which lost 3 bases and 7 bases, there was a span of 10 bases. Germline loops: CDR1 DFQATT, CDR2 SNEGSKA (reference sequence). The CDR3 region is CSARKGEQPQHF. In DNA form, the CDR3 reads TGCAGTGCTAGGAAAGGGGAACAGCCCCAGCATTTT.

This chain links TRBV19 with TRBJ2-7, with 9 nucleotides matching TRBD1. Germline assignment: CDR1 LNHDA and CDR2 SQIVND (reference sequence). This CDR3 is built from 14 residues. The ends lost 7 bases at V and 4 bases at J; junction bases unmatched: 8. The CDR3 DNA follows: TGTGCCAGTACCCCGACAGGGGGTAGTTACGAGCAGTACTTC. This translates into CASTPTGGSYEQYF.

Only one count was recorded for this clonotype. The chain is built from TRBV24-1 and TRBJ1-5; D may be TRBD1 (5 bases). The CDR3 sequence is 13 residues long. The V end lost 4 bases, the J end lost 12 bases, and 15 bases lay between the germline ends. Germline loops: CDR1 KGHDR, CDR2 SFDVKD. The CDR3: CATSENEPGLQHF. DNA for the CDR3: TGTGCCACCAGTGAGAATGAGCCGGGGCTCCAGCATTTT.

The chain joins TRBV4-2 to TRBJ1-5; 7 bases map to TRBD1. Germline V gene lookup returns CDR1 LGHNA and CDR2 YNFKEQ. The ends lost 3 bases at V and 1 base at J; junction bases unmatched: 6. The CDR3 length is 16 residues. The CDR3 sequence is CASSQYFRGSNQPQHF. DNA of the CDR3: TGTGCCAGCAGCCAGTACTTCAGGGGGAGCAATCAGCCCCAGCATTTT.

This clonotype has more than one count but fewer than ten. This rearrangement joins TRBV10-3 to TRBJ1-4, with 9 nucleotides matching TRBD1. The junction had 4 bases not matched to a gene; V was cut back by 0 bases and J by 8 bases. Germline V gene data show CDR1 as ENHRY and CDR2 as SYGVKD. The CDR3 totals 15 residues. CDR3 residues: CAISESEGQGEKLFF. CDR3 nucleotide sequence: TGTGCCATCAGTGAGTCGGAGGGACAGGGCGAAAAACTGTTTTTT.

This clonotype was seen only once. The junction and the germline gene differ at one end; a read error may be behind it. The V gene is TRBV7-2, the J gene TRBJ2-2, with a tentative D call TRBD2 (6 bases). The CDR3 spans 14 residues. Per the germline V gene, CDR1 is SGHTA and CDR2 is FQGNSA. The CDR3 nucleotides are TGTGCCAGCAGCGTCCGGGACCTAACCGGGGGGCTGTTTTTT. Translating gives CASSVRDLTGGLFF.